This T cell receptor beta chain was documented in a study of OX40 agonist ivuxolimab in advanced cancers. Study as a whole: Patients got intravenous ivuxolimab at 0.01 to 10 mg/kg every 2 weeks.

The protocol was immunoSEQ multiplex PCR, while the TCRdb copy is restricted to in-frame clones and leaves out a portion. The sample shows 23,000 or so clones, 65% to 85% of them seen only once. The TCR sequence derives from an adult with an advanced solid tumor such as melanoma, head and neck, liver or kidney cancer. The source was CD4+ or CD8+ T cells sorted from blood, collected in a trial of the OX40 agonist ivuxolimab.

The CDR3 protein is CASSLGPNYEQYF. The DNA for the CDR3 is TGTGCCAGCAGCTTAGGTCCAAACTACGAGCAGTACTTC. The rearrangement joins TRBV7-2 to TRBJ2-7; unclear D gene. Trimming removed 1 base at V and 3 bases at J, with 7 bases between. This CDR3 has 13 amino acids. Looked up from germline, CDR1 is SGHTA and CDR2 is FQGNSA. Variable domain in full (rest from reference TRBV7-2 and TRBJ2-7): GAGVSQSPSNKVTEKGKDVELRCDPISGHTALYWYRQSLGQGLEFLIYFQGNSAPDKSGLPSDRFSAERTGGSVSTLTIQRTQQEDSAVYLCASSLGPNYEQYFGPGTRLTVT.